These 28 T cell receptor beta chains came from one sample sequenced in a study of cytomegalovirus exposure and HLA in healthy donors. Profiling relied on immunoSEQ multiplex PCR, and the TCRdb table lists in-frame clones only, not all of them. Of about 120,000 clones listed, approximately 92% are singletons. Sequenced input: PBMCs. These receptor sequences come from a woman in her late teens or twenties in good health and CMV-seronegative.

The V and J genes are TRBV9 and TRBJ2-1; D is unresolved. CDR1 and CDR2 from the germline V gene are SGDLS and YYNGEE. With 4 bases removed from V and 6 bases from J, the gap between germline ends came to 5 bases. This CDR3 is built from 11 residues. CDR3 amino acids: CASSKSNEQFF. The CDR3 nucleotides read TGTGCCAGCAGCAAGAGCAATGAGCAGTTCTTC.

The CDR3 nucleotides are TGTGCCAGCAGAGGTCCCGGGGGATTCAATCAGCCCCAGCATTTT. Translating it yields CASRGPGGFNQPQHF. The V gene is TRBV27, the J gene TRBJ1-5, with D maybe TRBD1 (5 bases). The CDR3 spans 15 residues. Trimming took off 6 bases at V and 3 bases at J, with 15 bases between the two ends. Germline CDR1 MNHEY, CDR2 SMNVEV (reference sequence).

The CDR3 DNA sequence: TGTGCCAGCAGCCATTCTTTTGGGACAGGGGCGAAACTGTTTTTT. This translates into CASSHSFGTGAKLFF. V is TRBV14 and J is TRBJ1-4; 10 positions match TRBD1. V trimming: 3 bases; J trimming: 11 bases; junction bases outside the gene matches: 9. This CDR3 comprises 15 residues. Germline CDR1 and CDR2: SGHDN and FVKESK.

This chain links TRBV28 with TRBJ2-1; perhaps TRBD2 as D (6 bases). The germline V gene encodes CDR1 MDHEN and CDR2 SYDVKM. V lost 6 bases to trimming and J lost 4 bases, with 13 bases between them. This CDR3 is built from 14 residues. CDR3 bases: TGTGCCAGCAGCCCGGGACTCCTGTACAATGAGCAGTTCTTC. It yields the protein CASSPGLLYNEQFF.

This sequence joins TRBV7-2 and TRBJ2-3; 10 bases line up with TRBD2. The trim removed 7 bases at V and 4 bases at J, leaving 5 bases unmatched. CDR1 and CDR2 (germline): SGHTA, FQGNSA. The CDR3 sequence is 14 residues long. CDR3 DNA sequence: TGTGCCAGCACCCCGGGACTAGCGTCAGATACGCAGTATTTT. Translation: CASTPGLASDTQYF.

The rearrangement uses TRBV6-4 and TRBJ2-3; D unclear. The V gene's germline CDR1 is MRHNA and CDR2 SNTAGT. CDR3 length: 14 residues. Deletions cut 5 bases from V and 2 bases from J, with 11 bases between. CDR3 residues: CASSQSPDTDTQYF. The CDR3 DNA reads TGTGCCAGCAGTCAGTCCCCTGACACAGATACGCAGTATTTT.

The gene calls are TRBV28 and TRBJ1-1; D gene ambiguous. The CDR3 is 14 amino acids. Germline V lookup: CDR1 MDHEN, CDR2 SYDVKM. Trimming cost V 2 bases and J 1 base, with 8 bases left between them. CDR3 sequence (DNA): TGTGCCAGCAGTTTAAGACAAGAGAACACTGAAGCTTTCTTT. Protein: CASSLRQENTEAFF.

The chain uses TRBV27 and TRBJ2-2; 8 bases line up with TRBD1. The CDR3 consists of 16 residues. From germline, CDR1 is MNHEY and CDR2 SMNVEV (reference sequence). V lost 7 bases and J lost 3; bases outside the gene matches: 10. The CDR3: CASTKNGQGYTGELFF. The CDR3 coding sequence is TGTGCCAGCACAAAAAACGGACAGGGTTACACCGGGGAGCTGTTTTTT.

CDR3 sequence (DNA): TGCGCCAGCACCTTACCTAGCGGAGTGTCTGCAGATACGCAGTATTTT. Translation: CASTLPSGVSADTQYF. The J gene is TRBJ2-3, the V gene TRBV5-1; 7 bases line up with TRBD2. The CDR3 runs 16 residues. The V gene's germline CDR1 is SGHRS and CDR2 YFSETQ. J lost 4 bases, V lost 6 bases, and 14 bases had no gene match.

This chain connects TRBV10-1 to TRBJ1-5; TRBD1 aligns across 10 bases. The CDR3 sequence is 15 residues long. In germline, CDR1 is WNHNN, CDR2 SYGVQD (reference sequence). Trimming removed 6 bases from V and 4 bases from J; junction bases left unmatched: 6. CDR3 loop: CASSPGQGSNQPQHF. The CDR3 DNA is TGCGCCAGCAGCCCGGGACAGGGGTCTAATCAGCCCCAGCATTTT.

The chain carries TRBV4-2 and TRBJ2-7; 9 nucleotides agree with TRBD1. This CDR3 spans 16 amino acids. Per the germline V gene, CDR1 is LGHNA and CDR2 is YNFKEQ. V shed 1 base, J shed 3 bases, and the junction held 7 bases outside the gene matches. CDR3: CASSQGAGQGLYEQYF. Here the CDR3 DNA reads TGTGCCAGCAGCCAAGGGGCCGGACAGGGGCTCTACGAGCAGTACTTC.

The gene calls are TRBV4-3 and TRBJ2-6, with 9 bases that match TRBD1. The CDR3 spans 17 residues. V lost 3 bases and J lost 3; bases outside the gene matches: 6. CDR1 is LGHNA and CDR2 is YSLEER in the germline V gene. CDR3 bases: TGCGCCAGCAGCCACGACAGGGGGAGAAGTGGGGCCAACGTCCTGACTTTC. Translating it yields CASSHDRGRSGANVLTF.

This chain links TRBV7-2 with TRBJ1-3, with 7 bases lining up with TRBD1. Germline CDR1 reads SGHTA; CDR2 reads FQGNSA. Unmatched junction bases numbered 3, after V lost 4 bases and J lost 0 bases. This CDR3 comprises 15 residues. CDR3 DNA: TGTGCCAGCAGCTCGACAGGGTACTCTGGAAACACCATATATTTT. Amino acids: CASSSTGYSGNTIYF.

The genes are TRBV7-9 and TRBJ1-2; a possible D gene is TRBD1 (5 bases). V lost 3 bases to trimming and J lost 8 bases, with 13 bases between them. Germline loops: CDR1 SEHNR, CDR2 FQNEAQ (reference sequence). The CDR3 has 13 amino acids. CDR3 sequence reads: CASSFAQGRGYTF. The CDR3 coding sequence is TGTGCCAGCAGCTTTGCTCAGGGCAGAGGCTACACCTTC. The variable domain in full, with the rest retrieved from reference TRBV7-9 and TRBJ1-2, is DTGVSQNPRHKITKRGQNVTFRCDPISEHNRLYWYRQTLGQGPEFLTYFQNEAQLEKSRLLSDRFSAERPKGSFSTLEIQRTEQGDSAMYLCASSFAQGRGYTFGSGTRLTVV.

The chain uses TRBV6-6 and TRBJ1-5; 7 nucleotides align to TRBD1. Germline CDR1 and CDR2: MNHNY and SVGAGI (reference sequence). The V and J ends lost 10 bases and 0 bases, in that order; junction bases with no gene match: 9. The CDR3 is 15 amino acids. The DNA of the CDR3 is TGTGCCACCACCACCGGACAGGCTAGCAATCAGCCCCAGCATTTT. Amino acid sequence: CATTTGQASNQPQHF.

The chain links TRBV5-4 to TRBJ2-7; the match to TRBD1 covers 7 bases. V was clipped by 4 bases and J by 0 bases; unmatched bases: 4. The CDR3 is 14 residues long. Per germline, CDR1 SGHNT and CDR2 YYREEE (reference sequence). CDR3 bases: TGTGCCAGCAGCCCCGACAGGGACTCCTACGAGCAGTACTTC. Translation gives CASSPDRDSYEQYF. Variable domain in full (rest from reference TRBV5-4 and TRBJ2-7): ETGVTQSPTHLIKTRGQQVTLRCSSQSGHNTVSWYQQALGQGPQFIFQYYREEENGRGNFPPRFSGLQFPNYSSELNVNALELDDSALYLCASSPDRDSYEQYFGPGTRLTVT.

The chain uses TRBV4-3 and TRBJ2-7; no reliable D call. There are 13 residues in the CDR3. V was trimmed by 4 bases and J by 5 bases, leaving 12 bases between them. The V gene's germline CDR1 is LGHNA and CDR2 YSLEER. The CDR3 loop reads CASSPGLVNEQYF. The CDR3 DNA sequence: TGCGCCAGCAGCCCAGGTCTGGTAAACGAGCAGTACTTC.

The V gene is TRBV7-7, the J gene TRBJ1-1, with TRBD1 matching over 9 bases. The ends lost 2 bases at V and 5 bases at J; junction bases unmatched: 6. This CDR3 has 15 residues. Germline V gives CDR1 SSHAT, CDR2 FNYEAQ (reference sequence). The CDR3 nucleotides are TGTGCCAGCAGCTTAACAGGGGGCTTGTGGACTGAAGCTTTCTTT. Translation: CASSLTGGLWTEAFF. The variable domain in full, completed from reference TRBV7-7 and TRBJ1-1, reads GAGVSQSPRYKVTKRGQDVTLRCDPISSHATLYWYQQALGQGPEFLTYFNYEAQPDKSGLPSDRFSAERPEGSISTLTIQRTEQRDSAMYRCASSLTGGLWTEAFFGQGTRLTVV.

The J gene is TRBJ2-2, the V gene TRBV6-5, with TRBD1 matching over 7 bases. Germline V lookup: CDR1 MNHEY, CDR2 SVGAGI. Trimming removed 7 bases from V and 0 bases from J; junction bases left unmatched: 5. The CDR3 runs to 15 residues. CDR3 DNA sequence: TGTGCCAGCATTGCCGGGACAGCGAACACCGGGGAGCTGTTTTTT. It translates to CASIAGTANTGELFF.

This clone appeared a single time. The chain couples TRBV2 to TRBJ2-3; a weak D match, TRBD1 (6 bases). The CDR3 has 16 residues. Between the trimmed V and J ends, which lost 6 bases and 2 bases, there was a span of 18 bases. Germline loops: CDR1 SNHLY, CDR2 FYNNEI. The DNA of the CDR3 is TGTGCCAGCAGGGTACAGGGACCTAAACTCACAGATACGCAGTATTTT. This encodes CASRVQGPKLTDTQYF.

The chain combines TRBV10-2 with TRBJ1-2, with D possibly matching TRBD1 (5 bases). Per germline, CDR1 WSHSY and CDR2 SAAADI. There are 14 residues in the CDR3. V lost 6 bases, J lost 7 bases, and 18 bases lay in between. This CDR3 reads CASSPREGKGGYTF. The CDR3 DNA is TGCGCCAGCAGCCCCCGGGAGGGGAAAGGTGGCTACACCTTC.

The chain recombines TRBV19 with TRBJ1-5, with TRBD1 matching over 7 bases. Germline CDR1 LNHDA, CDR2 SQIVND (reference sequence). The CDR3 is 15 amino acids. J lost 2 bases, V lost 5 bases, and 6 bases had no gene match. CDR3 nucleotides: TGTGCCAGTAGTTCCTGGGACAGTCGCAATCAGCCCCAGCATTTT. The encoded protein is CASSSWDSRNQPQHF.

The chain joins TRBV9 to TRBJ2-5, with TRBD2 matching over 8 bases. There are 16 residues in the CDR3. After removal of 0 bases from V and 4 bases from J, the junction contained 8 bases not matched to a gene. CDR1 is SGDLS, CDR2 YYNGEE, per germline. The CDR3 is CASSVATGGPGETQYF. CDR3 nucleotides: TGTGCCAGCAGCGTAGCGACGGGAGGGCCCGGAGAGACCCAGTACTTC. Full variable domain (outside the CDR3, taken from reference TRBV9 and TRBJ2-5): DSGVTQTPKHLITATGQRVTLRCSPRSGDLSVYWYQQSLDQGLQFLIQYYNGEERAKGNILERFSAQQFPDLHSELNLSSLELGDSALYFCASSVATGGPGETQYFGPGTRLLVL.

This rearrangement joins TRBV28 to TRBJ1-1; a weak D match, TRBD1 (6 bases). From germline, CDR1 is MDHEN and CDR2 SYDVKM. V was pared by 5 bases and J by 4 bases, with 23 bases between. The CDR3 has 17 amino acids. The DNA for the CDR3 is TGTGCCAGCAGTCCGCTTAGGTGGCCAGGGGAGAGCACTGAAGCTTTCTTT. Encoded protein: CASSPLRWPGESTEAFF.

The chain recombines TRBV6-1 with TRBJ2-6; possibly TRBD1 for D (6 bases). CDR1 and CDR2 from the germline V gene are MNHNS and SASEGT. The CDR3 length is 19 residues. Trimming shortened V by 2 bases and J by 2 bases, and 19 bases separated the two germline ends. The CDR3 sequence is CASSEQGNLVGAGANVLTF. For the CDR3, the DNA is TGTGCCAGCAGTGAACAGGGGAATCTAGTAGGTGCTGGGGCCAACGTCCTGACTTTC.

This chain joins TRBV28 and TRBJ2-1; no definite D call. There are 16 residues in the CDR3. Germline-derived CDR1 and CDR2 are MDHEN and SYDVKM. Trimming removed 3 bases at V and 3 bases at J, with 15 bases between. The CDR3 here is CASSFPTPPGYNEQFF. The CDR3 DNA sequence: TGTGCCAGCAGTTTCCCTACCCCCCCGGGCTACAATGAGCAGTTCTTC.

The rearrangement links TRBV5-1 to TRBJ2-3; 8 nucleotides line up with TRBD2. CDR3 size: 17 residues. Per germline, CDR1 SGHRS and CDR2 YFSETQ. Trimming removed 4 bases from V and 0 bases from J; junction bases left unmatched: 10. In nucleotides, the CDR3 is TGCGCCAGCAGCGGCTCAGCACTAGCGGCTAGCACAGATACGCAGTATTTT. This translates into CASSGSALAASTDTQYF.

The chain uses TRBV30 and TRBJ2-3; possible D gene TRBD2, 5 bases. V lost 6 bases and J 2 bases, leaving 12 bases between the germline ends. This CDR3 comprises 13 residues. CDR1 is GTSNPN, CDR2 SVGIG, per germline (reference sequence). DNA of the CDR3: TGTGCCTGTTCGTCGGGATTCACAGATACGCAGTATTTT. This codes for CACSSGFTDTQYF.